The clone carrying this TCR beta chain was seen a handful of times. What it recognizes is unknown. 5'RACE template switching produced TCR cDNA carrying a universal primer site and UMIs. One entry per CDR3 protein results from TCRdb running MiXCR on the 5' RACE reads. The sample includes about 220,000 distinct CDR3 sequences, 6.5% to 7.5% seen only once; the top ten take 0.8% to 1.2%. This record comes from a study of T cells after yellow fever vaccination. Study in general: The SMART-Seq v4 Ultra Low Input method served to prepare the low-cell-number fractions.

Study findings and constraints: The study noted that FACS-sorted repertoires could contain abundant clonotypes contaminating from the bulk population. A small proportion of clonotypes was detected in both the CD4 and CD8 compartments.

This material consisted of CD4+ T cells sorted from PBMCs, taken on the day of the yellow fever booster vaccination. The clonotype was recovered from a man aged 25-45 years who received the YFV17D yellow fever vaccine.

CDR3 region: CASSLAYGLADEQYF. The CDR3 DNA sequence: TGTGCCAGCAGTCTGGCTTATGGACTAGCTGACGAGCAGTACTTC. The chain couples TRBV27 to TRBJ2-7, with 8 positions matching TRBD2. The CDR3 has 15 residues. Germline V gene lookup returns CDR1 MNHEY and CDR2 SMNVEV (reference sequence). The V and J ends lost 5 bases and 5 bases, in that order; junction bases with no gene match: 11.